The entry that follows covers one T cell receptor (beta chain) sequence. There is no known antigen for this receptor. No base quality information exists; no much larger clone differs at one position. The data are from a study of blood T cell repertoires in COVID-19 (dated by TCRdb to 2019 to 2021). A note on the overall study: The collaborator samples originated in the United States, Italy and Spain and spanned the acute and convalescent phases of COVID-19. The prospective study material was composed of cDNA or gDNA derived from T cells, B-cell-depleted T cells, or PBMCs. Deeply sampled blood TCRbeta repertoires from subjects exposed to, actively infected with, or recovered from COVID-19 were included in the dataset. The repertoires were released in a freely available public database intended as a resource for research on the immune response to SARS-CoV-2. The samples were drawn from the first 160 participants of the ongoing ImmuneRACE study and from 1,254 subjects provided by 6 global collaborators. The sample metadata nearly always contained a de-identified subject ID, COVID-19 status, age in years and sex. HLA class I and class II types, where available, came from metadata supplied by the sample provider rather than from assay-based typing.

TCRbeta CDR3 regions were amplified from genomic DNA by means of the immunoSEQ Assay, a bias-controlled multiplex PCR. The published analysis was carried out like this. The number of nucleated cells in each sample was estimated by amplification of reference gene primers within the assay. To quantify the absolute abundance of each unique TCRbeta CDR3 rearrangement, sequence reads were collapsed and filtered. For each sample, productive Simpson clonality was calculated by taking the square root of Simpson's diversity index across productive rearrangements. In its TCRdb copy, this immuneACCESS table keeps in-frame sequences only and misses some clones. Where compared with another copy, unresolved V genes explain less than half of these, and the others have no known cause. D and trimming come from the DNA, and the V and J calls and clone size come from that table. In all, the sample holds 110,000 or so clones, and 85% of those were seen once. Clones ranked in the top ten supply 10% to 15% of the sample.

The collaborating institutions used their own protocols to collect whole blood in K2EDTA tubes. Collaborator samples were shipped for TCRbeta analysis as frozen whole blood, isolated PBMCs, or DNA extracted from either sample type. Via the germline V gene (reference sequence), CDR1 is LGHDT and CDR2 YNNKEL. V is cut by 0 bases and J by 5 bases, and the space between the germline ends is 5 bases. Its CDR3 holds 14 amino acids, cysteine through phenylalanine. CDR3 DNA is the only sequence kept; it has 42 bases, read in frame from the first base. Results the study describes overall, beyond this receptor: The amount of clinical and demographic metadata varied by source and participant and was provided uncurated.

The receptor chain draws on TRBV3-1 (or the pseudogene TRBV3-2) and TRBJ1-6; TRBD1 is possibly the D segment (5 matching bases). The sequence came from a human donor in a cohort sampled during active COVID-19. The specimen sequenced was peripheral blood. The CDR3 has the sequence CASSQDRDNSPLHF. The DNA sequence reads TGTGCCAGCAGCCAAGACAGGGATAATTCACCCCTCCACTTT.